This T cell receptor beta chain was identified in a study of T cells after yellow fever vaccination. Study background: Preparation of fractions with low cell numbers was performed using SMART-Seq v4 Ultra Low Input. General study points: Once the booster was given, most primary-vaccination clones reappeared, at about 95% for CD4 and 88% for CD8. By day 5 rather than day 15, the secondary response had peaked, though it was weaker.

A note on this clonotype: Its antigen is unidentified.

The CDR3 sequence is 12 residues long. V lost 4 bases, J lost 2 bases, and 6 bases lay in between. The germline V gene encodes CDR1 SGHRS and CDR2 YFSETQ. TCR cDNA was made by 5'RACE template switching, adding a universal primer site and UMIs. TCRdb itself ran the 5' RACE reads through MiXCR, one entry per CDR3 protein. This repertoire shows about 160,000 distinct CDR3 sequences, under 7.5% found once; its top ten account for 2.5%. The chain couples TRBV5-1 to TRBJ2-5; TRBD1 is a possible D gene (6 bases). This TCR was recovered from a man aged 18 to 35 who received the YFV17D yellow fever vaccine. Sequenced material: CD4+ T cells sorted from PBMCs, taken 5 to 6 days after the first yellow fever vaccination. The CDR3 region is CASSGQQETQYF. DNA for the CDR3: TGCGCCAGCAGCGGACAGCAAGAGACCCAGTACTTC.